The 19 T cell receptor beta chains below come from one sample, sequenced in a study of blood T cell repertoires in COVID-19. The table came from immunoSEQ multiplex PCR; TCRdb's copy has only in-frame clones and leaves some out. The sample lists about 280,000 clones; about 91% were seen once. Specimen: PBMCs or T cells enriched from blood (not recorded which). These receptors were collected from a man aged 35-49 years who had been exposed to COVID-19.

This clone was counted a few times. This rearrangement joins TRBV10-2 to TRBJ2-2; 7 bases match TRBD1. CDR3 length: 14 residues. Germline-derived CDR1 and CDR2 are WSHSY and SAAADI. V lost 8 bases and J lost 2; bases outside the gene matches: 5. Here the CDR3 reads CASSRGPNTGELFF. The CDR3 bases are TGCGCCAGCTCAAGGGGGCCCAACACCGGGGAGCTGTTTTTT.

The J gene is TRBJ2-2, the V gene TRBV7-2, with TRBD2 matching over 8 bases. This CDR3 has 17 amino acids. Per germline, CDR1 SGHTA and CDR2 FQGNSA. V lost 5 bases to trimming and J lost 3 bases; unmatched junction nucleotides: 11. CDR3 DNA sequence: TGTGCCAGCAGCGCTAAGGGTAGCGGGGTTTACACCGGGGAGCTGTTTTTT. It yields the protein CASSAKGSGVYTGELFF. Using reference TRBV7-2 and TRBJ2-2 for the parts outside the CDR3, the full variable domain is GAGVSQSPSNKVTEKGKDVELRCDPISGHTALYWYRQSLGQGLEFLIYFQGNSAPDKSGLPSDRFSAERTGGSVSTLTIQRTQQEDSAVYLCASSAKGSGVYTGELFFGEGSRLTVL.

The chain employs TRBV2 and TRBJ1-2; 10 nucleotides match TRBD1. The V segment lost 6 bases and the J segment 8 bases; nucleotides outside the gene matches: 6. The CDR3 totals 13 residues. Germline V gene lookup returns CDR1 SNHLY and CDR2 FYNNEI. The CDR3: CASSEDRGDGYTF. CDR3 in DNA: TGTGCCAGCAGCGAGGACAGGGGGGACGGCTACACCTTC. Looking up the rest from reference TRBV2 and TRBJ1-2 gives the full variable domain: EPEVTQTPSHQVTQMGQEVILRCVPISNHLYFYWYRQILGQKVEFLVSFYNNEISEKSEIFDDQFSVERPDGSNFTLKIRSTKLEDSAMYFCASSEDRGDGYTFGSGTRLTVV.

The J gene is TRBJ1-6, the V gene TRBV5-6; a weak D match, TRBD1 (6 bases). This CDR3 contains 16 residues. Trimming removed 4 bases from V and 6 bases from J, with 17 bases in between. The germline gives CDR1 SGHDT, CDR2 YYEEEE. The CDR3 region has the DNA TGTGCCAGCAGCCCCCTAAGAGACAGGATTAATTCACCCCTCCACTTT. Translation gives CASSPLRDRINSPLHF.

This clone occurred once. V is TRBV6-5 and J is TRBJ1-1, with unresolved D. Deletions cut 3 bases from V and 1 base from J, with 6 bases between. The CDR3 totals 13 residues. Germline lookup yields CDR1 MNHEY and CDR2 SVGAGI. CDR3 protein: CASSYDWNTEAFF. CDR3 bases: TGTGCCAGCAGTTATGACTGGAACACTGAAGCTTTCTTT.

This chain uses TRBV13 with TRBJ2-7; possibly TRBD2 for D (6 bases). Trimming removed 5 bases from V and 2 bases from J, with 13 bases in between. Germline V gene data show CDR1 as PRHDT and CDR2 as FYEKMQ (reference sequence). CDR3 length: 14 amino acids. The CDR3 here is CASSPGLSPYEQYF. The CDR3 DNA reads as TGTGCCAGCAGCCCGGGACTGTCACCCTACGAGCAGTACTTC.

The chain joins TRBV28 to TRBJ2-1; 8 bases line up with TRBD2. This CDR3 has 17 residues. CDR1 and CDR2 (germline): MDHEN, SYDVKM. V shed 6 bases and J 7 bases; nucleotides not matched to a gene: 17. The CDR3 bases are TGTGCCAGCAGGTTTTGGCTAGGGACTAGTCGCCTAAATGAGCAGTTCTTC. It translates to CASRFWLGTSRLNEQFF.

The chain combines TRBV6-5 with TRBJ2-7, with 7 bases that match TRBD1. Germline V gene sequence: CDR1 MNHEY, CDR2 SVGAGI. The V and J ends lost 2 bases and 5 bases, in that order; junction bases with no gene match: 6. This CDR3 is built from 14 residues. The CDR3 sequence: CASSYPDRANEQYF. The CDR3 nucleotides are TGTGCCAGCAGTTACCCCGACAGGGCCAACGAGCAGTACTTC.

V is TRBV7-6 and J is TRBJ2-3; 8 nucleotides line up with TRBD1. CDR1 and CDR2 (germline): SGHVS, FNYEAQ. CDR3 length equals 16 residues. With 3 bases clipped from V and 2 bases from J, the junction kept 7 bases outside the gene matches. CDR3 coding DNA: TGTGCCAGCAGCTTCAGCATTCAGGGGGCCACAGATACGCAGTATTTT. Protein sequence: CASSFSIQGATDTQYF.

J is TRBJ1-3 and V is TRBV9; a possible D gene is TRBD1 (6 bases). The CDR3 loop spans 16 amino acids. V was pared by 3 bases and J by 0 bases, with 13 bases between. In germline, CDR1 is SGDLS, CDR2 YYNGEE. DNA of the CDR3: TGTGCCAGCAGCGACCTGGACAGCGACTCTGGAAACACCATATATTTT. This encodes CASSDLDSDSGNTIYF.

This clone appeared a single time. The rearrangement joins TRBV9 to TRBJ1-2; D is uncertain. The CDR3 length is 14 residues. Between the trimmed V and J ends, which lost 2 bases and 7 bases, there was a span of 15 bases. The V gene's germline CDR1 is SGDLS and CDR2 YYNGEE. CDR3 loop: CASSVTISDAGYTF. CDR3 nucleotide sequence: TGTGCCAGCAGCGTTACCATTTCAGATGCTGGCTACACCTTC.

This rearrangement joins TRBV5-3 to TRBJ1-5; TRBD1 might be the D (5 bases). TRBV5-3 is annotated as an ORF whose role is uncertain. The V gene lost 0 bases and the J gene lost 3 bases, with 7 bases spanning the gap. The CDR3 consists of 14 residues. The CDR3 nucleotides read TGTGCCAGAAGCTTGGACAGGTTCAATCAGCCCCAGCATTTT. Translating gives CARSLDRFNQPQHF.

There are a few counts of this clone. The genes are TRBV27 and TRBJ1-1; TRBD1 is a possible D gene (5 bases). The V end was cut by 5 bases, the J end by 1 base, with 11 bases between. The V gene's germline CDR1 is MNHEY and CDR2 SMNVEV (reference sequence). CDR3 length: 14 amino acids. CDR3 loop: CASSLTVWNTEAFF. CDR3 nucleotides: TGTGCCAGCAGTCTGACAGTTTGGAACACTGAAGCTTTCTTT.

The chain uses TRBV4-2 and TRBJ2-1; 11 positions agree with TRBD2. Unmatched junction bases numbered 5, after V lost 3 bases and J lost 7 bases. Germline CDR1 and CDR2: LGHNA and YNFKEQ. This CDR3 is 15 amino acids long. This chain's CDR3 is CASSQLAGGWNEQFF. CDR3 DNA sequence: TGTGCCAGCAGCCAGCTAGCGGGAGGTTGGAATGAGCAGTTCTTC.

The rearrangement uses TRBV19 and TRBJ1-5, with no clear D. The ends were cut back, 8 bases at V and 1 base at J, with 15 bases in the middle. CDR1 is LNHDA and CDR2 is SQIVND in the germline V gene (reference sequence). The CDR3 contains 15 residues. The CDR3 is CASSREQLSNQPQHF. The CDR3 DNA is TGTGCCAGTTCCCGAGAACAACTAAGCAATCAGCCCCAGCATTTT.

The chain has TRBV11-2 and TRBJ2-7; 8 bases match TRBD2. The V gene's germline CDR1 is SGHAT and CDR2 FQNNGV. V lost 7 bases to trimming and J lost 3 bases; unmatched junction nucleotides: 8. This CDR3 comprises 14 residues. The CDR3 DNA reads as TGTGCCAGCACCCCCAGCGGGAGTTTCTACGAGCAGTACTTC. It encodes CASTPSGSFYEQYF.

The chain combines TRBV18 with TRBJ2-5; 12 nucleotides agree with TRBD2. In germline, CDR1 is KGHSH, CDR2 LQKENI. The CDR3 loop spans 17 amino acids. The junction had 8 bases not matched to a gene; V was cut back by 5 bases and J by 1 base. The CDR3 protein is CASSVNLAGGLQETQYF. The CDR3 DNA sequence: TGTGCCAGCTCAGTAAATCTAGCGGGAGGGCTCCAAGAGACCCAGTACTTC.

This chain uses TRBV5-5 with TRBJ1-5; 8 bases are shared with TRBD1. This CDR3 is built from 14 residues. Looked up from germline, CDR1 is SGHKS and CDR2 is YYEKEE (reference sequence). Trimming removed 0 bases from V and 6 bases from J; junction bases left unmatched: 2. The CDR3 DNA sequence: TGTGCCAGCAGCTTGGTGACAGGGGCTCAGCCCCAGCATTTT. It encodes CASSLVTGAQPQHF.

This clone has a single count. The genes are TRBV7-9 and TRBJ2-1; D is perhaps TRBD2 (6 bases). Germline V gene data show CDR1 as SEHNR and CDR2 as FQNEAQ (reference sequence). The CDR3 loop spans 17 amino acids. Between the trimmed V and J ends, which lost 1 base and 5 bases, there was a span of 18 bases. In nucleotides, the CDR3 is TGTGCCAGCAGCTTAGGCCCGGAGGGCGGGCGGAACAATGAGCAGTTCTTC. Residues: CASSLGPEGGRNNEQFF.